This is a list of T cell receptor beta chains from one sample in a study of T-cell memory formation after mild COVID-19. MiXCR, applied by TCRdb to the 5' RACE reads, yields one record per CDR3 protein. The sample carries about 290,000 distinct CDR3 sequences, about a sixth recorded once. Sequencing used PBMCs or a T cell subset sorted from them (not recorded which). The receptor source for this set is a young man who had mild COVID-19 (a few samples of this study predate the infection). Cell type and time point are not known. Both conserved end residues are part of each CDR3. Each record gives: clone size, J gene, V gene, D gene, CDR3 protein, CDR3 DNA. The D gene is left open where the match is weak. Clone size is stated in some rows and not others, as once, few, many or a class when expanded.

clone_size: -
j_call: TRBJ2-1
v_call: TRBV20-1
d_call: -
cdr3_aa: CSAEDGGRSYNEQFF
cdr3_nt: TGCAGTGCTGAAGACGGGGGCCGTTCCTACAATGAGCAGTTCTTC

clone_size: -
j_call: TRBJ2-5
v_call: TRBV29-1
d_call: TRBD2
cdr3_aa: CSVGTSGALGETQYF
cdr3_nt: TGCAGCGTAGGGACTAGCGGGGCCCTCGGGGAGACCCAGTACTTC

clone_size: -
j_call: TRBJ1-2
v_call: TRBV5-1
d_call: -
cdr3_aa: CASSLGIRQEYGYTF
cdr3_nt: TGCGCCAGCAGCTTGGGAATTAGACAGGAATACGGCTACACCTTC

clone_size: many
j_call: TRBJ2-1
v_call: TRBV4-2
d_call: -
cdr3_aa: CASSPRASASDNEQFF
cdr3_nt: TGTGCCAGCAGCCCCCGTGCGTCGGCTAGCGACAATGAGCAGTTCTTC

clone_size: few
j_call: TRBJ2-5
v_call: TRBV7-2
d_call: TRBD1
cdr3_aa: CASSLVSGGQGEETQYF
cdr3_nt: TGTGCCAGCAGCTTAGTAAGTGGAGGACAGGGTGAAGAGACCCAGTACTTC

clone_size: -
j_call: TRBJ1-4
v_call: TRBV5-1
d_call: TRBD1
cdr3_aa: CASSPTQGADEKLFF
cdr3_nt: TGCGCCAGCAGCCCCACGCAGGGGGCGGACGAAAAACTGTTTTTT

clone_size: many
j_call: TRBJ2-5
v_call: TRBV7-9
d_call: -
cdr3_aa: CASSRRRAGETQYF
cdr3_nt: TGTGCCAGCAGCCGACGAAGGGCGGGGGAGACCCAGTACTTC

clone_size: -
j_call: TRBJ1-6
v_call: TRBV4-1
d_call: TRBD1
cdr3_aa: CASSQRSGTGVDSPLHF
cdr3_nt: TGCGCCAGCAGCCAGCGCTCCGGGACAGGGGTAGATTCACCCCTCCACTTT

clone_size: few
j_call: TRBJ2-7
v_call: TRBV6-5
d_call: -
cdr3_aa: CASSYGVARSYEQYF
cdr3_nt: TGTGCCAGCAGTTACGGGGTGGCACGATCCTACGAGCAGTACTTC

clone_size: few
j_call: TRBJ2-1
v_call: TRBV20-1
d_call: TRBD2
cdr3_aa: CSASGGRLVDEQFF
cdr3_nt: TGCAGTGCTTCGGGGGGGCGGCTTGTTGATGAGCAGTTCTTC

clone_size: many
j_call: TRBJ2-1
v_call: TRBV7-6
d_call: -
cdr3_aa: CASSLDRPSSYNEQFF
cdr3_nt: TGTGCCAGCAGCTTAGACCGCCCGAGCTCCTACAATGAGCAGTTCTTC

clone_size: -
j_call: TRBJ2-2
v_call: TRBV6-2/TRBV6-3
d_call: TRBD2
cdr3_aa: CASSYSLASGRNTGELFF
cdr3_nt: TGTGCCAGCAGTTACAGTCTGGCTAGCGGGCGGAACACCGGGGAGCTGTTTTTT

clone_size: few
j_call: TRBJ2-7
v_call: TRBV5-8
d_call: TRBD2
cdr3_aa: CASSKGLAVSSYEQYF
cdr3_nt: TGTGCCAGCAGCAAAGGACTAGCGGTAAGCTCCTACGAGCAGTACTTC

clone_size: -
j_call: TRBJ2-1
v_call: TRBV5-1
d_call: -
cdr3_aa: CASSLIQGLYNEQFF
cdr3_nt: TGCGCCAGCAGCTTAATCCAGGGGCTATACAATGAGCAGTTCTTC

clone_size: few
j_call: TRBJ2-7
v_call: TRBV5-1
d_call: TRBD1
cdr3_aa: CASSPTPGGQGNEQYF
cdr3_nt: TGCGCCAGCAGCCCAACGCCGGGAGGACAGGGGAACGAGCAGTACTTC

clone_size: -
j_call: TRBJ2-3
v_call: TRBV10-3
d_call: -
cdr3_aa: CAIRNYPTSTDTQYF
cdr3_nt: TGTGCCATCAGGAATTACCCGACGAGCACAGATACGCAGTATTTT

clone_size: few
j_call: TRBJ2-3
v_call: TRBV9
d_call: -
cdr3_aa: CASSVDVGPTDTQYF
cdr3_nt: TGTGCCAGCAGCGTAGATGTGGGACCGACAGATACGCAGTATTTT

clone_size: few
j_call: TRBJ1-6
v_call: TRBV28
d_call: -
cdr3_aa: CASSIGWRDSPLHF
cdr3_nt: TGTGCCAGCAGTATCGGGTGGCGGGATTCACCCCTCCACTTT

clone_size: -
j_call: TRBJ1-6
v_call: TRBV27
d_call: -
cdr3_aa: CASGAYNSPLHF
cdr3_nt: TGTGCCAGCGGGGCATATAATTCACCCCTCCACTTT

clone_size: -
j_call: TRBJ2-7
v_call: TRBV10-3
d_call: -
cdr3_aa: CAISAPITEQYF
cdr3_nt: TGTGCCATCAGTGCACCGATCACCGAGCAGTACTTC

clone_size: few
j_call: TRBJ1-1
v_call: TRBV29-1
d_call: -
cdr3_aa: CSADGTEAFF
cdr3_nt: TGCAGCGCAGACGGCACTGAAGCTTTCTTT

clone_size: few
j_call: TRBJ1-5
v_call: TRBV6-1
d_call: -
cdr3_aa: CASRTSGHSNQPQHF
cdr3_nt: TGTGCCAGCAGGACCTCAGGTCATAGCAATCAGCCCCAGCATTTT

clone_size: -
j_call: TRBJ2-2
v_call: TRBV5-1
d_call: -
cdr3_aa: CASSLNPHGSRVPGELFF
cdr3_nt: TGCGCCAGCAGCTTAAACCCACATGGGTCACGAGTTCCCGGGGAGCTGTTTTTT

clone_size: few
j_call: TRBJ1-1
v_call: TRBV4-2
d_call: -
cdr3_aa: CASSQEAGGLTEAFF
cdr3_nt: TGTGCCAGCAGCCAAGAAGCCGGGGGTCTAACTGAAGCTTTCTTT

clone_size: few
j_call: TRBJ2-1
v_call: TRBV4-1
d_call: TRBD2
cdr3_aa: CASRQFASGGEHDEQFF
cdr3_nt: TGCGCCAGCAGACAATTCGCAAGCGGGGGGGAGCACGATGAGCAGTTCTTC

clone_size: -
j_call: TRBJ2-1
v_call: TRBV4-2
d_call: TRBD2
cdr3_aa: CASSQLLTSGAYNEQFF
cdr3_nt: TGTGCCAGCAGCCAACTACTGACTAGCGGCGCCTACAATGAGCAGTTCTTC

clone_size: few
j_call: TRBJ1-1
v_call: TRBV7-9
d_call: TRBD1
cdr3_aa: CASSQQGFSTEAFF
cdr3_nt: TGTGCCAGCAGTCAACAGGGGTTCAGCACTGAAGCTTTCTTT

clone_size: -
j_call: TRBJ2-7
v_call: TRBV4-3
d_call: TRBD1
cdr3_aa: CASSQGDRSTEQYF
cdr3_nt: TGCGCCAGCAGCCAGGGGGACAGATCCACTGAGCAGTACTTC

clone_size: few
j_call: TRBJ2-5
v_call: TRBV29-1
d_call: TRBD1
cdr3_aa: CSVRQGQETQYF
cdr3_nt: TGCAGCGTTAGACAGGGGCAAGAGACCCAGTACTTC

clone_size: -
j_call: TRBJ1-2
v_call: TRBV12-3/TRBV12-4
d_call: -
cdr3_aa: CASSQHGEDGYTF
cdr3_nt: TGTGCCAGCAGCCAACATGGAGAGGATGGCTACACCTTC